The rows below give T cell receptor beta chains drawn from one sample of a study of OX40 agonist ivuxolimab in advanced cancers. The data were produced by immunoSEQ multiplex PCR, yet TCRdb's version contains in-frame clones alone and is incomplete. The sample shows 20,000 or so clones, 79% of them seen only once. The sequencing used CD4+ or CD8+ T cells sorted from blood, collected in a trial of the OX40 agonist ivuxolimab. These receptors were collected from an adult with an advanced solid tumor such as melanoma, head and neck, liver or kidney cancer. Each CDR3 is given with its conserved first and last residue. Each record gives: D gene, J gene, CDR3 length, V gene, clone size, CDR3 protein, CDR3 DNA. D genes are given only for firm matches. The size field is filled for only some rows; it gives once, few, many or a size class.

>NA|TRBJ2-7|13|TRBV5-8|NA
CASSQGHPYEQYF
TGTGCCAGCAGCCAGGGACACCCCTACGAGCAGTACTTC
>NA|TRBJ1-1|15|TRBV5-5|NA
CASSLWGRSLQEAFF
TGTGCCAGCAGCTTGTGGGGCAGGTCACTTCAGGAAGCTTTCTTT
>TRBD1|TRBJ2-5|15|TRBV4-1|NA
CASSHTRTGQETQYF
TGCGCCAGCAGCCACACTCGGACAGGACAAGAGACCCAGTACTTC
>NA|TRBJ2-5|14|TRBV2|NA
CASSESRGEETQYF
TGTGCCAGCAGTGAGAGCAGGGGGGAGGAGACCCAGTACTTC
>TRBD2|TRBJ2-1|13|TRBV7-8|once
CASSPPGVGREFF
TGTGCCAGCAGCCCCCCTGGAGTGGGGAGGGAGTTCTTC
>TRBD1|TRBJ1-2|14|TRBV7-9|NA
CASSEAGQGLGYTF
TGTGCCAGCAGCGAGGCGGGACAGGGATTGGGCTACACCTTC
>TRBD1|TRBJ2-7|14|TRBV7-9|NA
CASSSGQGHHEQYF
TGTGCCAGCAGCTCGGGACAGGGGCACCACGAGCAGTACTTC
>NA|TRBJ2-1|14|TRBV4-1|NA
CASSHPLGYNEQFF
TGCGCCAGCAGCCACCCCTTGGGCTACAATGAGCAGTTCTTC
>NA|TRBJ2-6|16|TRBV18|NA
CASSSPRYSGANVLTF
TGTGCCAGCTCATCTCCCCGTTATTCTGGGGCCAACGTCCTGACTTTC
>NA|TRBJ1-5|13|TRBV12-5|NA
CASADSPNQPQHF
TGTGCTAGTGCGGACAGCCCCAATCAGCCCCAGCATTTT
>NA|TRBJ1-4|14|TRBV5-4|few
CASSLQGSWEKLFF
TGTGCCAGCAGCTTACAGGGCTCTTGGGAAAAACTGTTTTTT
>NA|TRBJ1-2|15|TRBV7-9|NA
CASSFNREYSDGYTF
TGTGCCAGCAGCTTCAACAGGGAATATAGCGATGGCTACACCTTC
>NA|TRBJ1-2|15|TRBV7-9|NA
CASSPPYRANYGYTF
TGTGCCAGCAGTCCTCCTTACCGGGCCAACTATGGCTACACCTTC
>TRBD1|TRBJ2-7|16|TRBV19|NA
CASNDGTGGLNYEQYF
TGTGCCAGTAATGACGGGACAGGGGGCCTAAACTACGAGCAGTACTTC
>NA|TRBJ1-2|13|TRBV9|NA
CASSAGRRAGYTF
TGTGCCAGCAGCGCCGGGAGGAGAGCCGGCTACACCTTC
>NA|TRBJ2-6|21|TRBV18|once
CASSPKNFGVAYLTGANVLTF
TGTGCCAGCTCACCAAAGAACTTTGGGGTAGCTTATTTAACTGGGGCCAACGTCCTGACTTTC
>TRBD2|TRBJ2-7|15|TRBV11-3|NA
CASSSRGLAEGEQYF
TGTGCCAGCAGTTCTCGGGGACTAGCGGAGGGGGAGCAGTACTTC
>NA|TRBJ1-2|13|TRBV5-4|NA
CASSFGSSYGYTF
TGTGCCAGCAGCTTCGGGTCTAGCTATGGCTACACCTTC
>NA|TRBJ2-7|12|TRBV7-9|NA
CASSLDLDEQYF
TGTGCCAGCAGCTTAGATCTCGACGAGCAGTACTTC
>NA|TRBJ1-5|13|TRBV10-3|NA
CATLGAGNQPQHF
TGTGCCACCCTAGGGGCGGGAAATCAGCCCCAGCATTTT
>NA|TRBJ1-1|15|TRBV15|NA
CATSRGANVNTEAFF
TGTGCCACCAGCAGAGGGGCCAATGTGAACACTGAAGCTTTCTTT
>NA|TRBJ1-1|18|TRBV19|NA
CASRLSGTSGLMNTEAFF
TGTGCCAGTAGACTCTCGGGGACGAGCGGACTCATGAACACTGAAGCTTTCTTT
>TRBD2|TRBJ2-1|12|TRBV7-6|NA
CASGRVGNEQFF
TGTGCCTCGGGGAGGGTTGGCAATGAGCAGTTCTTC
>TRBD2|TRBJ2-7|16|TRBV28|NA
CASSSGLAGNSYEQYF
TGTGCCAGCAGCTCGGGACTAGCGGGGAACTCCTACGAGCAGTACTTC
>NA|TRBJ1-1|14|TRBV7-9|NA
CASSLSGTNTEAFF
TGTGCCAGCAGCTTAAGTGGGACGAACACTGAAGCTTTCTTT
>TRBD1|TRBJ1-2|15|TRBV6-6|NA
CASSYARDRDYGYTF
TGTGCCAGCAGTTACGCCCGGGACAGGGACTATGGCTACACCTTC
>NA|TRBJ1-6|13|TRBV27|few
CASGQKEYSPLHF
TGTGCCAGCGGACAGAAGGAATATTCACCCCTCCACTTT
>NA|TRBJ1-1|16|TRBV10-3|NA
CAISESFGGMNTEAFF
TGTGCCATCAGTGAGTCCTTTGGGGGAATGAACACTGAAGCTTTCTTT
>NA|TRBJ1-5|15|TRBV6-6|NA
CASRITGTSNQPQHF
TGTGCCAGCAGGATAACCGGGACCTCTAATCAGCCCCAGCATTTT
>NA|TRBJ2-3|13|TRBV7-9|NA
CASSLGSSDSQYF
TGTGCCAGCAGCTTAGGCAGCTCAGATTCGCAGTATTTT
>NA|TRBJ2-7|15|TRBV27|NA
CASSSLVINPYEQYF
TGTGCCAGCAGTTCCTTAGTTATAAACCCCTACGAGCAGTACTTC
>TRBD1|TRBJ1-6|15|TRBV19|NA
CASMAGGSYNSPLHF
TGTGCCAGTATGGCAGGGGGATCCTATAATTCACCCCTCCACTTT
>NA|TRBJ1-1|13|TRBV7-9|once
CASSARTEGEAFF
TGTGCCAGCAGCGCTCGGACAGAGGGCGAAGCTTTCTTT
>NA|TRBJ1-3|13|TRBV10-3|NA
CAIPGLSGNTIYF
TGTGCCATTCCCGGGCTCTCTGGAAACACCATATATTTT
>NA|TRBJ2-3|13|TRBV7-7|once
CASSLVWRDTQYF
TGTGCCAGCAGCTTAGTGTGGCGGGATACGCAGTATTTT
>NA|TRBJ1-2|14|TRBV29-1|few
CSVEDGRTYHGYTF
TGCAGCGTTGAGGACGGAAGGACGTACCACGGCTACACCTTC
>NA|TRBJ2-1|14|TRBV7-8|NA
CASSLPVRDNEQFF
TGTGCCAGCAGCCTACCTGTCAGGGACAATGAGCAGTTCTTC
>NA|TRBJ2-5|13|TRBV27|NA
CASSPEGQETQYF
TGTGCCAGCTCTCCTGAGGGGCAAGAGACCCAGTACTTC
>NA|TRBJ2-1|10|TRBV5-8|NA
CASSIAEQFF
TGTGCCAGCAGCATAGCTGAGCAGTTCTTC
>TRBD1|TRBJ1-1|14|TRBV6-5|NA
CASSYSGTATEAFF
TGTGCCAGCAGTTACTCAGGGACAGCCACTGAAGCTTTCTTT
>TRBD2|TRBJ2-1|17|TRBV11-3|once
CASSLVGPSGPNNEQFF
TGTGCCAGCAGCTTAGTAGGGCCTAGCGGGCCTAACAATGAGCAGTTCTTC
>NA|TRBJ2-5|14|TRBV2|NA
CASSEWKRVETQYF
TGTGCCAGCAGTGAGTGGAAAAGGGTTGAGACCCAGTACTTC
>TRBD1|TRBJ2-3|15|TRBV10-3|NA
CATSDRASSTDTQYF
TGTGCCACTTCAGACAGGGCGTCCAGCACAGATACGCAGTATTTT
>NA|TRBJ2-7|13|TRBV6-4|NA
CASSDGNSYEQYF
TGTGCCAGCAGTGATGGCAACTCCTACGAGCAGTACTTC
>NA|TRBJ1-2|17|TRBV5-1|NA
CASSIPVEATDDYGYTF
TGCGCCAGCAGCATTCCGGTAGAGGCCACCGACGACTATGGCTACACCTTC
>NA|TRBJ1-3|15|TRBV7-3|NA
CASSPYDSPGNTIYF
TGTGCCAGCAGCCCGTATGACAGTCCTGGAAACACCATATATTTT
>NA|TRBJ1-1|12|TRBV7-9|NA
CASSLVPTEAFF
TGTGCCAGCAGCTTAGTCCCCACTGAAGCTTTCTTT
>NA|TRBJ1-1|11|TRBV4-1|NA
CASSQGTEAFF
TGCGCCAGCAGCCAGGGCACTGAAGCTTTCTTT
>NA|TRBJ1-1|13|TRBV7-9|few
CASSLVGRSEAFF
TGTGCCAGCAGCTTAGTAGGTAGGTCTGAAGCTTTCTTT